This TCR beta chain came from a study of T cell responses to AZD1222 COVID-19 vaccine (dated by TCRdb to about 2021). Study-level background: Because spike-specific TCR depth and breadth did not differ between the two schedules, AZD1222 recipients who got a second dose at roughly 4 weeks were pooled with those who got a second dose at roughly 12 weeks. Trial participants were enrolled by age into 18-55, 56-69 and 70-plus year subgroups, with about 150, 28 and 57 TCR-sequenced participants respectively. A total of 230 to 250 trial participants underwent TCR sequencing, of whom some 200 had received two doses of AZD1222 and about 26 had received two doses of the MenACWY control vaccine. Results and caveats for the whole study, not just this receptor: Only six AZD1222 recipients were SARS-CoV-2 seropositive at baseline, limiting conclusions about previously exposed vaccinees. Spike-specific TCR breadth and depth rose significantly after two AZD1222 doses compared with day 0 and with MenACWY recipients. Because no day 14 peak-response samples were available, repertoires were characterized only after the peak T cell response. Nearly half of unique spike-specific TCRs reportedly recognized epitopes outside regions mutated in the B.1.351 and B.1.1.7 variants. Most participants were white British and females outnumbered males, and the authors suggested that clonal diversity may have been underestimated. The 56-69-year group was small, and its depth increase did not reach significance, likely because of low power. Vaccine-associated CD4 TCRs spanned the whole spike protein, with dominant responses in regions 160-218 and 743-854.

Comments on this clone: Its target antigen remains unknown. The sample holds no much larger clone one base away, and base qualities are not on file.

The time point label corresponds to: baseline before first vaccination. Vaccinee samples were obtained from the UK trials COV001 and COV002, which included a single-blind randomized controlled phase 2/3 trial of AZD1222 (ChAdOx1 nCoV-19) in healthy adults. Trial participant PBMC samples were collected at day 0 and day 28 after the second dose for TCRbeta chain sequencing. The CDR3 regions of human TCRbeta chains were analyzed by immunosequencing. The study's processing was this. Repertoire TCRs were checked for matches against a reference library of SARS-CoV-2-specific TCRs that had been generated using the MIRA antigen-specificity platform. Breadth meant the fraction of unique TCRs that were SARS-CoV-2-associated, whereas depth meant the fraction of total T cells that were SARS-CoV-2-associated. Using the MIRA data, every spike-specific TCR was mapped to the spike region that the TCR reacted to and assigned to either a CD4 or a CD8 class. Log10-transformed breadth and depth values were compared by one-way ANOVA with Sidak's multiple comparisons tests. This is the immuneACCESS table as TCRdb keeps it, with only in-frame sequences that have V and J called. A part of the clones is gone; compared with another copy, unresolved V genes explain less than half, and the rest is unexplained. That table supplies the V and J calls and clone size; D and trimming were determined from the DNA. The sample includes 95,000 to 150,000 clones, with 80% to 90% observed a single time. Of the sample, 0.95% to 1.5% is held by the ten largest clones.

V and J are truncated by 2 bases and 4 bases respectively, leaving an intervening sequence of 8 bases. In the germline V gene, CDR1 corresponds to MGHRA and CDR2 to YSYEKL. The CDR3 holds 13 amino acids from the cysteine to the phenylalanine. The entry retains the CDR3 DNA only, 39 bases that are in frame from base 1. The sequenced sample was peripheral blood, obtained on day 0 of AZD1222 vaccination. This TCR was sampled from an adult in good health. The V and J segments used are TRBV4-1 and TRBJ1-2; a tentative D match to TRBD1 spans 5 bases. In nucleotide form, the sequence is TGCGCCAGCAGCCAAACAGGATTCTATGGCTACACCTTC. This translates into CASSQTGFYGYTF.